This T cell receptor beta chain was found in a study of T cell changes during pregnancy in multiple sclerosis. The CDR3 extends over 14 amino acids. Germline values: CDR1 SGHTA, CDR2 FQGNSA. V lost 7 bases and J lost 2, with 14 bases in between. The assay was immunoSEQ multiplex PCR, and TCRdb's table has in-frame clones only and misses some. The table shows fewer than 80,000 clones, with about 91% occurring only once. The chain couples TRBV7-2 to TRBJ1-2; possibly TRBD1 for D (6 bases). The sample here was CD4+ T cells from peripheral blood mononuclear cells, taken in the third trimester of pregnancy. This TCR was sampled from a female donor in good health, enrolled as a control in a pregnancy study. The CDR3 DNA follows: TGTGCCAGCAACCCAGTGGGGGCCAACTATGGCTACACCTTC. Protein product: CASNPVGANYGYTF. The full variable domain, completed using reference TRBV7-2 and TRBJ1-2, is GAGVSQSPSNKVTEKGKDVELRCDPISGHTALYWYRQSLGQGLEFLIYFQGNSAPDKSGLPSDRFSAERTGGSVSTLTIQRTQQEDSAVYLCASNPVGANYGYTFGSGTRLTVV.